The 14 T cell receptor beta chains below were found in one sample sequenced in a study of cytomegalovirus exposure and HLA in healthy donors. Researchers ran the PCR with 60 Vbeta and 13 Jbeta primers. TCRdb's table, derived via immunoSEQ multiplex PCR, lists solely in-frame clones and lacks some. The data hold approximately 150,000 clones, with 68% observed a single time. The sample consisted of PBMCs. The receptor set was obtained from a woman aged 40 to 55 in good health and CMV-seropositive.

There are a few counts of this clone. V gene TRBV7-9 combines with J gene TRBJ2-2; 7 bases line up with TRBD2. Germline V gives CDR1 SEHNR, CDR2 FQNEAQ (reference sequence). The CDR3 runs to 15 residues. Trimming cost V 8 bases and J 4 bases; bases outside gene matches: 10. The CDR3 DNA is TGTGCCAGCCCACGAGGGGAGCGGGGCACCGGGGAGCTGTTTTTT. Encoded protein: CASPRGERGTGELFF. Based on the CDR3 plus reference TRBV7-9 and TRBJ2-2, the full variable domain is DTGVSQNPRHKITKRGQNVTFRCDPISEHNRLYWYRQTLGQGPEFLTYFQNEAQLEKSRLLSDRFSAERPKGSFSTLEIQRTEQGDSAMYLCASPRGERGTGELFFGEGSRLTVL.

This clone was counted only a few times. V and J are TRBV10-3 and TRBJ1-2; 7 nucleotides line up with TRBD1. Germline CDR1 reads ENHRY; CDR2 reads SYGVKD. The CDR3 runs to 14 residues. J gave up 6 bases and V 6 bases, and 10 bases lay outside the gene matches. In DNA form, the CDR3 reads TGTGCCATCAGAGACAGGGAAACTCCGCATGGCTACACCTTC. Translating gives CAIRDRETPHGYTF.

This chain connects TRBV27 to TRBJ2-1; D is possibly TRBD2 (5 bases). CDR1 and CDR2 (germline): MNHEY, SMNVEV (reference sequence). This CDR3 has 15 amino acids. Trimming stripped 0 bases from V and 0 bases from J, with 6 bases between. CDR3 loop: CASSLSLASYNEQFF. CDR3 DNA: TGTGCCAGCAGTTTATCGCTAGCCTCCTACAATGAGCAGTTCTTC.

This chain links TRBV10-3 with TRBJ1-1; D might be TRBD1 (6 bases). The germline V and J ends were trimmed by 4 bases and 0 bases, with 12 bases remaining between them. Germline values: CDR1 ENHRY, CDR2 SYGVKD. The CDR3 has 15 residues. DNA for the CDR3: TGTGCCATCAGTGTACGGGGGGACATGAACACTGAAGCTTTCTTT. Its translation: CAISVRGDMNTEAFF.

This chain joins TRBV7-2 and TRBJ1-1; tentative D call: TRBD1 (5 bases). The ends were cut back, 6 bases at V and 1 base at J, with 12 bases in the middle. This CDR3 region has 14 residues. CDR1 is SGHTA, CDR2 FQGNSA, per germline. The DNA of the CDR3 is TGTGCCAGCAGTCGAAGGGGTAGGAACACTGAAGCTTTCTTT. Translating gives CASSRRGRNTEAFF.

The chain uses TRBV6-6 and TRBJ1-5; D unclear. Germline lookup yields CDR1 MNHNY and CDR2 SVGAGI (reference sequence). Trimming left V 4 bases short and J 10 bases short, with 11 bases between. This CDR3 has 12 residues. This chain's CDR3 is CASSSPGPPQHF. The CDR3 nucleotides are TGTGCCAGCAGTTCACCCGGTCCTCCCCAGCATTTT.

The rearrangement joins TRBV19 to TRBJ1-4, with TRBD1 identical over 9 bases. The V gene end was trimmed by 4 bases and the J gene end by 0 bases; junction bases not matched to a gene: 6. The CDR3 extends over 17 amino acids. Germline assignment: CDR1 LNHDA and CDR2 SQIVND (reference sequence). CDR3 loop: CASSTGQGPATNEKLFF. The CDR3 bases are TGTGCCAGTAGTACAGGACAGGGGCCAGCAACTAATGAAAAACTGTTTTTT.

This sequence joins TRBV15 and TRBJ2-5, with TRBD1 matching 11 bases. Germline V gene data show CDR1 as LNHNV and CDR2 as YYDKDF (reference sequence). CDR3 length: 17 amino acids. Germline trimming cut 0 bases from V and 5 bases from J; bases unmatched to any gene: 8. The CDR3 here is CATSRERTGGRWETQYF. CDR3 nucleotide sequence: TGTGCCACCAGCAGAGAGAGGACAGGGGGCCGATGGGAGACCCAGTACTTC.

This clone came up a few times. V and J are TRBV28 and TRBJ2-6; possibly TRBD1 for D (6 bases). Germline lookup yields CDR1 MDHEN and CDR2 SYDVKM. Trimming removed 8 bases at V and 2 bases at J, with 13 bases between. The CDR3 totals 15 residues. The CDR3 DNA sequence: TGTGCCAGCCAACGCGGACAGACTGGGGCCAACGTCCTGACTTTC. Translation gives CASQRGQTGANVLTF.

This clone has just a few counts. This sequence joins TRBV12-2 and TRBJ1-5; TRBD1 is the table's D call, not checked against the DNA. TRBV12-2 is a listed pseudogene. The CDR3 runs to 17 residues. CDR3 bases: TGTGCAAGTCGCCTTAATAAAGGGGGACAGAGCAATCAGCCCCAGCATTTT. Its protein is CASRLNKGGQSNQPQHF.

CDR3 nucleotide sequence: TGTGCCGAGGGCGTTTCCGGCGGAGAGACCCAGTACTTC. It translates to CAEGVSGGETQYF. The J gene is TRBJ2-5, the V gene TRBV2; D possibly corresponds to TRBD2 (5 bases). In germline, CDR1 is SNHLY, CDR2 FYNNEI. The V end lost 11 bases, the J end lost 4 bases, and 17 bases lay between the germline ends. This CDR3 is built from 13 residues.

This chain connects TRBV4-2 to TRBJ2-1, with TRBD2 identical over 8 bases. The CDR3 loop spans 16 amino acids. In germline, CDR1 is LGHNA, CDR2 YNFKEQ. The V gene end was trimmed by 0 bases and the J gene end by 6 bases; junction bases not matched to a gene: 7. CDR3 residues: CASSQEAGGSSNEQFF. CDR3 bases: TGTGCCAGCAGCCAAGAGGCGGGGGGCTCGTCCAATGAGCAGTTCTTC.

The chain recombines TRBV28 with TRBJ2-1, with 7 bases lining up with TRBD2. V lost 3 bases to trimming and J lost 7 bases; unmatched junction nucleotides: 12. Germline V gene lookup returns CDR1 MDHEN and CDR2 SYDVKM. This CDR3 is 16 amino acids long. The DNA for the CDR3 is TGTGCCAGCAGTTTTTGGACTAGGCGTCTTTATAATGAGCAGTTCTTC. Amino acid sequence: CASSFWTRRLYNEQFF.

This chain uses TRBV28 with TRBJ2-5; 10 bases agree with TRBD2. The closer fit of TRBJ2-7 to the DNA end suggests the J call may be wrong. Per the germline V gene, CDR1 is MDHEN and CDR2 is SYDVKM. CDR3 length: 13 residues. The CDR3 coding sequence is TGTGCCAGCAGTAGCGGGAGGGCGAACGAGCAGTACTTC. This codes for CASSSGRANEQYF.